This is a list of T cell receptor beta chains from one sample in a study of control samples from healthy donors and cancer patients. The assay was immunoSEQ multiplex PCR, and TCRdb's table has in-frame clones only and misses some. The table lists 250,000 to 300,000 clones, around 80% of them singletons. The sample comprised PBMCs. These receptors originate from a woman in her sixties with lung cancer. Each CDR3 is given with its conserved first and last residue. A D gene is named only where the DNA matches it firmly. Part of the rows lack a size; the others show once, few, many or a class for expanded clones.

D | size | J | V | CDR3 | DNA
NA | once | TRBJ1-2 | TRBV18 | CASSPRYQGFASSYGYTF | TGTGCCAGCTCACCACGGTACCAGGGCTTTGCGTCTAGCTATGGCTACACCTTC
NA | NA | TRBJ2-2 | TRBV5-1 | CASSDTGSTGELFF | TGCGCCAGCAGCGACACAGGGAGCACCGGGGAGCTGTTTTTT
NA | once | TRBJ1-4 | TRBV27 | CASSLIGKNEKLFF | TGTGCCAGCAGTTTAATCGGGAAAAATGAAAAACTGTTTTTT
NA | NA | TRBJ1-5 | TRBV12-3/TRBV12-4 | CASSLDRNQPQHF | TGTGCCAGCAGCTTGGACCGAAATCAGCCCCAGCATTTT
NA | NA | TRBJ1-6 | TRBV5-1 | CASSFGGTRDSPLHF | TGCGCCAGCAGCTTTGGGGGGACGAGGGATTCACCCCTCCACTTT
NA | NA | TRBJ2-3 | TRBV28 | CASSLRGRADTQYF | TGTGCCAGCAGTTTACGAGGGCGAGCAGATACGCAGTATTTT
TRBD1 | NA | TRBJ2-3 | TRBV28 | CASSLGGQGGDTQYF | TGTGCCAGCAGTTTAGGGGGACAGGGCGGTGATACGCAGTATTTT
NA | NA | TRBJ1-5 | TRBV2 | CASGRQGDHSQHF | TGTGCCAGCGGTAGGCAGGGAGATCATTCCCAGCATTTT
NA | NA | TRBJ2-1 | TRBV27 | CASSLQGLASHEQFF | TGTGCCAGCAGTCTCCAAGGACTGGCCTCCCATGAGCAGTTCTTC
TRBD1 | NA | TRBJ1-5 | TRBV19 | CASVRRTGDNQPQHF | TGTGCCAGTGTACGCCGGACAGGGGATAATCAGCCCCAGCATTTT
TRBD1 | once | TRBJ2-7 | TRBV5-1 | CASSLRGRYEQYF | TGCGCCAGCAGCTTGAGGGGGCGATACGAGCAGTACTTC
TRBD1 | once | TRBJ2-2 | TRBV2 | CASSERGPHTGELFF | TGTGCCAGCAGTGAGAGGGGGCCCCACACCGGGGAGCTGTTTTTT
NA | NA | TRBJ2-5 | TRBV14 | CASSQARETQYF | TGTGCCAGCAGCCAAGCCCGAGAGACCCAGTACTTC
NA | NA | TRBJ2-1 | TRBV5-4 | CASSLVGSSYNEQFF | TGTGCCAGCAGCTTGGTAGGGAGCTCCTACAATGAGCAGTTCTTC
NA | NA | TRBJ2-1 | TRBV5-1 | CASSFSRDQTYNEQFF | TGCGCCAGCAGCTTTAGCCGGGACCAAACCTACAATGAGCAGTTCTTC
NA | NA | TRBJ1-2 | TRBV25-1 | CASSEVRSDGYTF | TGTGCCAGCAGTGAAGTCAGGTCGGATGGCTACACCTTC
TRBD2 | NA | TRBJ2-3 | TRBV5-1 | CASSPTSGSWDTQYF | TGCGCCAGCAGCCCGACTAGCGGGAGTTGGGATACGCAGTATTTT
TRBD1 | once | TRBJ1-1 | TRBV18 | CASSPKGQGTEAFF | TGTGCCAGCTCTCCAAAGGGACAGGGAACTGAAGCTTTCTTT
NA | NA | TRBJ1-5 | TRBV5-1 | CASARDSNQPQHF | TGCGCCAGCGCCCGGGATAGCAATCAGCCCCAGCATTTT
NA | NA | TRBJ2-2 | TRBV19 | CASRDRRNTGELFF | TGTGCCAGTAGGGATAGGCGGAACACCGGGGAGCTGTTTTTT
NA | NA | TRBJ2-3 | TRBV11-3 | CASSLGTSTDTQYF | TGTGCCAGCAGCTTAGGCACTAGCACAGATACGCAGTATTTT
TRBD1 | NA | TRBJ2-7 | TRBV27 | CASSLWDRACEQYF | TGTGCCAGCAGTCTGTGGGACAGGGCCTGCGAGCAGTACTTC
TRBD1 | NA | TRBJ2-1 | TRBV27 | CASSLGQGPYNEQFF | TGTGCCAGCAGTTTGGGACAGGGGCCCTACAATGAGCAGTTCTTC
NA | once | TRBJ2-4 | TRBV7-8 | CASSLDRYRGLLIQYF | TGTGCCAGCAGCTTAGATCGTTACAGGGGACTTCTAATTCAGTACTTC
NA | NA | TRBJ2-7 | TRBV18 | CASSPLERVGGNEQYF | TGTGCCAGCTCACCACTCGAGCGGGTTGGGGGGAACGAGCAGTACTTC